These 20 T cell receptor beta chains were all obtained from the same sample, sequenced in a study of early T cells in non-severe SARS-CoV-2 infection. MiXCR, run by TCRdb on the 5' RACE reads, gives a single entry per CDR3 protein. The sample includes roughly 40,000 distinct CDR3 sequences, about 5.9% seen only once; the top ten take approximately 8.4%. Sequences were derived from whole blood, sampled at baseline. The receptors were gathered from an adult who was a healthcare worker with PCR-confirmed SARS-CoV-2 infection or an uninfected control (not recorded which).

The chain joins TRBV7-9 to TRBJ2-7; the D gene could be TRBD1 or TRBD2 (7 bases each). This CDR3 spans 14 amino acids. The germline V and J ends were trimmed by 1 base and 7 bases, with 14 bases remaining between them. CDR1 is SEHNR and CDR2 is FQNEAQ in the germline V gene (reference sequence). The CDR3 region is CASSLERDSGEQYF. The DNA for the CDR3 is TGTGCCAGCAGCTTAGAGCGGGACAGCGGGGAGCAGTACTTC.

This clonotype was observed a handful of times. The rearrangement links TRBV5-5 to TRBJ1-5; D unresolved. Germline CDR1 is SGHKS and CDR2 is YYEKEE (reference sequence). This CDR3 contains 15 residues. V lost 3 bases and J 2 bases, leaving 12 bases between the germline ends. This CDR3 reads CASSSYKGGNQPQHF. Here the CDR3 DNA reads TGTGCCAGCAGCTCATATAAGGGTGGCAATCAGCCCCAGCATTTT.

V and J are TRBV20-1 and TRBJ2-3; TRBD2 aligns across 12 bases. J lost 0 bases, V lost 5 bases, and 9 bases had no gene match. Germline CDR1 and CDR2: DFQATT and SNEGSKA (reference sequence). The CDR3 is 17 amino acids. The CDR3 DNA follows: TGCAGTGCTGAGACTAGCGGGGGTAACTTAAGCACAGATACGCAGTATTTT. Its protein product is CSAETSGGNLSTDTQYF.

This clonotype was observed a single time. Since a much larger clone is just one base distant, this may be a read error. This sequence joins TRBV9 and TRBJ2-7; TRBD1 matches 7 bases. Germline CDR1 reads SGDLS; CDR2 reads YYNGEE. The CDR3 spans 16 residues. CDR3 protein: CASSVEGAVLTYEQSF. The CDR3 DNA is TGTGCCAGCAGCGTAGAGGGGGCTGTCCTCACCTACGAGCAGTCCTTC.

The table lists this clonotype with many counts. CDR3 nucleotides: TGCGCCAGCAGCCAAGAATGGGATCAGCCCCAGCATTTT. Residues: CASSQEWDQPQHF. This chain links TRBV4-3 with TRBJ1-5, with D hard to call. CDR1 LGHNA and CDR2 YSLEER come from the germline V gene. Trimming took off 0 bases at V and 5 bases at J, with 5 bases between the two ends. CDR3 size: 13 residues.

V usage is TRBV5-4 and J usage is TRBJ2-2; 7 nucleotides align to TRBD1. The CDR3 extends over 14 amino acids. CDR1 is SGHNT, CDR2 YYREEE, per germline (reference sequence). Losses at the gene ends were 0 bases for V and 6 bases for J; bases not matched to a gene: 2. Here the CDR3 reads CASSLGQGPGELFF. The CDR3 DNA is TGTGCCAGCAGCTTGGGACAGGGTCCCGGGGAGCTGTTTTTT.

This clonotype was counted ten times or more. The rearrangement uses TRBV18 and TRBJ1-6; the D gene is possibly TRBD1 (5 bases). Germline CDR1 reads KGHSH; CDR2 reads LQKENI. This CDR3 has 16 residues. V gave up 3 bases and J gave up 7 bases, with 16 bases separating them. The CDR3 spells CASSPPRGVENSPLHF. The CDR3 nucleotides read TGTGCCAGCTCACCCCCCCGAGGGGTGGAGAATTCACCCCTCCACTTT.

This chain links TRBV12-3 or TRBV12-4 with TRBJ1-2, with TRBD1 matching over 7 bases. Losses at the gene ends were 7 bases for V and 8 bases for J; bases not matched to a gene: 7. The CDR3 runs to 12 residues. As DNA, the CDR3 is TGTGCCAGCACTCTAGGGGGCGGCGGCTACACCTTC. Translation gives CASTLGGGGYTF.

There are many counts of this clonotype. The chain links TRBV5-6 to TRBJ1-2; possible D gene TRBD1, 5 bases. The ends were cut back, 6 bases at V and 5 bases at J, with 17 bases in the middle. Germline CDR1 reads SGHDT; CDR2 reads YYEEEE. This CDR3 is built from 14 residues. The CDR3 is CASTQEGLTYGYTF. The CDR3 coding sequence is TGTGCCAGCACCCAGGAGGGACTAACGTATGGCTACACCTTC. Together with reference TRBV5-6 and TRBJ1-2, the CDR3 gives the full variable domain: DAGVTQSPTHLIKTRGQQVTLRCSPKSGHDTVSWYQQALGQGPQFIFQYYEEEERQRGNFPDRFSGHQFPNYSSELNVNALLLGDSALYLCASTQEGLTYGYTFGSGTRLTVV.

This clonotype was seen at least ten times. J is TRBJ1-1 and V is TRBV10-3; 9 bases agree with TRBD1. After removal of 5 bases from V and 2 bases from J, the junction contained 12 bases not matched to a gene. Per germline, CDR1 ENHRY and CDR2 SYGVKD. The CDR3 has 17 amino acids. The CDR3 reads CAISPGQGNVRNTEAFF. The CDR3 DNA follows: TGTGCCATCAGTCCGGGACAGGGTAATGTGCGCAACACTGAAGCTTTCTTT.

V is TRBV12-3 or TRBV12-4 and J is TRBJ2-7; 13 bases fit TRBD2. The V and J ends lost 5 bases and 3 bases, in that order; junction bases with no gene match: 4. This CDR3 has 15 residues. The CDR3 DNA sequence: TGTGCCAGCAGTCGAGGGACTAGCGGGGACTACGAGCAGTACTTC. The encoded protein is CASSRGTSGDYEQYF.

This clonotype has a count of ten or more. Here the CDR3 DNA reads TGTGCCAGCAGCCCTCCGACTCCCATCTCTGGAAACACCATATATTTT. Protein: CASSPPTPISGNTIYF. V gene TRBV7-9 combines with J gene TRBJ1-3, with D unresolved. The germline V and J ends were trimmed by 5 bases and 0 bases, with 14 bases remaining between them. This CDR3 region has 16 residues. In germline, CDR1 is SEHNR, CDR2 FQNEAQ (reference sequence).

This clonotype showed up many times. The genes are TRBV2 and TRBJ2-1, with 7 bases lining up with TRBD1. The CDR3 spans 12 residues. CDR1 SNHLY and CDR2 FYNNEI come from the germline V gene. With 10 bases clipped from V and 8 bases from J, the junction kept 8 bases outside the gene matches. The DNA for the CDR3 is TGTGCCACCTGGACAGGCGAGGATGAGCAGTTCTTC. This sequence encodes CATWTGEDEQFF.

The rearrangement links TRBV20-1 to TRBJ2-3, with a weak D call TRBD1 (6 bases). Germline V lookup: CDR1 DFQATT, CDR2 SNEGSKA (reference sequence). The V end lost 4 bases, the J end lost 1 base, and 12 bases lay between the germline ends. This CDR3 contains 14 residues. Here the CDR3 DNA reads TGCAGTGCTAACGAGGGGGATGGCACAGATACGCAGTATTTT. Protein: CSANEGDGTDTQYF.

This clonotype showed up just a few times. Likely a read error: the CDR3 ends without its conserved phenylalanine or tryptophan. The rearrangement uses TRBV15 and TRBJ2-2; D could derive from TRBD1 or TRBD2 (5 bases each). CDR1 LNHNV and CDR2 YYDKDF come from the germline V gene (reference sequence). This CDR3 has 17 residues. V dropped 0 bases and J dropped 0 bases, with 11 bases sitting between them. The CDR3 is CATSREGERSNTGELFL. The CDR3 DNA sequence: TGTGCCACCAGCAGAGAGGGGGAACGGTCGAACACCGGGGAGCTGTTTCTT.

A note on this clonotype: A much bigger clone sits one base away, suggesting this may be a read error. Because the CDR3 is missing its conserved closing phenylalanine or tryptophan, this is likely a read error. The rearrangement uses TRBV28 and TRBJ1-1; D remains unclear. Germline V lookup: CDR1 MDHEN, CDR2 SYDVKM. The V end lost 3 bases, the J end lost 4 bases, and 6 bases lay between the germline ends. The CDR3 is made up of 12 amino acids. The CDR3 DNA sequence: TGTGCCAGCAGTTTGACCGTCACTGAAGCTTTCTAT. Translation gives CASSLTVTEAFY.

This clonotype showed up many times. This chain connects TRBV7-6 to TRBJ1-2, with 8 positions matching TRBD1. CDR3 size: 14 residues. With 3 bases clipped from V and 8 bases from J, the junction kept 8 bases outside the gene matches. The germline gives CDR1 SGHVS, CDR2 FNYEAQ. The CDR3 here is CASSFETGAGGYTF. The CDR3 bases are TGTGCCAGCAGCTTCGAGACAGGGGCGGGAGGCTACACCTTC. The whole variable domain, remainder taken from reference TRBV7-6 and TRBJ1-2, is GAGVSQSPRYKVTKRGQDVALRCDPISGHVSLYWYRQALGQGPEFLTYFNYEAQQDKSGLPNDRFSAERPEGSISTLTIQRTEQRDSAMYRCASSFETGAGGYTFGSGTRLTVV.

V and J are TRBV3-1 and TRBJ1-1; unclear D gene. Germline CDR1 and CDR2: LGHDT and YNNKEL (reference sequence). This CDR3 is built from 14 residues. The V end was cut by 3 bases, the J end by 0 bases, with 8 bases between. CDR3 in DNA: TGTGCCAGCAGCCACAGACCCATGAACACTGAAGCTTTCTTT. Amino acid sequence: CASSHRPMNTEAFF.

The gene calls are TRBV7-2 and TRBJ1-2, with 9 bases aligning to TRBD1. The CDR3 consists of 16 residues. J gave up 5 bases and V 1 base, and 8 bases lay outside the gene matches. CDR1 and CDR2 (germline): SGHTA, FQGNSA. CDR3 loop: CASSLGGTGRRYGYTF. The CDR3 region has the DNA TGTGCCAGCAGCTTAGGAGGGACAGGGCGACGGTATGGCTACACCTTC.

This clonotype appeared many times. The chain employs TRBV6-4 and TRBJ1-1, with a weak D call TRBD1 (6 bases). CDR3 length equals 13 residues. The V gene's germline CDR1 is MRHNA and CDR2 SNTAGT. The ends were cut back, 7 bases at V and 0 bases at J, with 9 bases in the middle. The DNA for the CDR3 is TGTGCCAGCAAGGGGGACATGAACACTGAAGCTTTCTTT. Its translation is CASKGDMNTEAFF.